The next 27 T cell receptor beta chains were all read from a single sample in a study of T cell repertoires in ileal Crohn's disease. Produced via immunoSEQ multiplex PCR; TCRdb's table is partial and in-frame only. The sample lists about 15,000 clones, just under 80% seen once, with around 4.1% in the top ten. As for time point: neoterminal ileum biopsy at postoperative endoscopy, about 6 months after surgery. Sequenced: ileal tissue. Source of these receptors: an adult with Crohn's disease.

The chain uses TRBV6-1 and TRBJ1-4; possibly TRBD1 for D (6 bases). V was shortened by 3 bases and J by 4 bases, with 9 bases between the two germline ends. CDR3 size: 14 residues. Germline CDR1 reads MNHNS; CDR2 reads SASEGT. CDR3 in DNA: TGTGCCAGCAGTGAGGGGGCTAATAATGAAAAACTGTTTTTT. Residues: CASSEGANNEKLFF.

The rearrangement joins TRBV27 to TRBJ2-7, with D perhaps matching TRBD1 (6 bases). The ends were cut back, 3 bases at V and 2 bases at J, with 20 bases in the middle. The CDR3 is 17 amino acids. Germline V CDR1 and CDR2: MNHEY, SMNVEV (reference sequence). CDR3 coding DNA: TGTGCCAGCAGTTTGGGGACACCGGGCCTCCTGGCCTACGAGCAGTACTTC. Its protein is CASSLGTPGLLAYEQYF.

The chain is built from TRBV7-2 and TRBJ2-1; D may correspond to TRBD1 or TRBD2 (5 bases each). Trimming cost V 5 bases and J 6 bases, with 17 bases left between them. CDR1 is SGHTA, CDR2 FQGNSA, per germline. The CDR3 totals 15 residues. The CDR3 sequence is CASSDGTTGSNEQFF. The CDR3, as DNA: TGTGCCAGCAGCGACGGGACGACCGGATCCAATGAGCAGTTCTTC.

The V gene is TRBV29-1, the J gene TRBJ1-2; D might be TRBD1 (5 bases). The V end was cut by 1 base, the J end by 4 bases, with 13 bases between. Germline CDR1 reads SQVTM; CDR2 reads ANQGSEA. This CDR3 spans 14 amino acids. CDR3 bases: TGCAGCGTTGAAGTCCCGGGACGGGGCTATGGCTACACCTTC. Residues: CSVEVPGRGYGYTF.

The rearrangement joins TRBV4-3 to TRBJ1-4; D is unclear. The CDR3 covers 16 residues. With 0 bases removed from V and 5 bases from J, the gap between germline ends came to 13 bases. The V gene's germline CDR1 is LGHNA and CDR2 YSLEER. The CDR3 DNA sequence: TGCGCCAGCAGCCAAGAGAGGACTCGCCCAAATGAAAAACTGTTTTTT. It translates to CASSQERTRPNEKLFF.

The chain combines TRBV18 with TRBJ2-7; 9 positions match TRBD1. CDR3 length equals 15 residues. Germline loops: CDR1 KGHSH, CDR2 LQKENI. V trimming: 5 bases; J trimming: 6 bases; junction bases outside the gene matches: 11. The CDR3 here is CASSAPGTGWAEQYF. Written as DNA, the CDR3 is TGTGCCAGCTCAGCCCCCGGGACAGGGTGGGCCGAGCAGTACTTC.

The genes are TRBV6-5 and TRBJ1-1, with 8 bases that match TRBD1. The V and J ends lost 8 bases and 6 bases, in that order; junction bases with no gene match: 8. Germline V gene lookup returns CDR1 MNHEY and CDR2 SVGAGI. The CDR3 loop spans 13 amino acids. The CDR3 coding sequence is TGTGCCAGCTCTTGGACAGGGTCCGCTGAAGCTTTCTTT. It translates to CASSWTGSAEAFF.

This rearrangement joins TRBV5-4 to TRBJ2-2, with 11 bases lining up with TRBD2. V lost 4 bases, J lost 5 bases, and 7 bases stayed unmatched. CDR1 and CDR2 from the germline V gene are SGHNT and YYREEE (reference sequence). The length of the CDR3 is 16 residues. The CDR3 bases are TGTGCCAGCAGCGGAATAGCGGGAGGGCCTACCGGGGAGCTGTTTTTT. Its translation is CASSGIAGGPTGELFF.

The chain couples TRBV10-3 to TRBJ1-1, with D possibly matching TRBD1 (5 bases). Germline assignment: CDR1 ENHRY and CDR2 SYGVKD. Trimming removed 3 bases from V and 3 bases from J, with 14 bases in between. The CDR3 consists of 15 residues. The DNA for the CDR3 is TGTGCCATCAGTGATGGGGAGGGGTTGGACACTGAAGCTTTCTTT. It specifies CAISDGEGLDTEAFF.

V and J are TRBV5-1 and TRBJ2-5; no reliable D call. The CDR3 extends over 14 amino acids. The V and J ends lost 0 bases and 0 bases respectively, with 6 bases between them. Germline assignment: CDR1 SGHRS and CDR2 YFSETQ. The CDR3 DNA reads TGCGCCAGCAGCTTGGCCGGGTACCAAGAGACCCAGTACTTC. Translating it yields CASSLAGYQETQYF. Supplemented by reference TRBV5-1 and TRBJ2-5, the full variable domain reads KAGVTQTPRYLIKTRGQQVTLSCSPISGHRSVSWYQQTPGQGLQFLFEYFSETQRNKGNFPGRFSGRQFSNSRSEMNVSTLELGDSALYLCASSLAGYQETQYFGPGTRLLVL.

The CDR3, as DNA: TGTGCCAGCAGTTACACCGGGACAGGGAATGGCTACACCTTC. This sequence encodes CASSYTGTGNGYTF. This sequence joins TRBV6-5 and TRBJ1-2, with 9 bases matching TRBD1. The CDR3 totals 14 residues. V lost 2 bases, J lost 6 bases, and 4 bases stayed unmatched. Germline V gives CDR1 MNHEY, CDR2 SVGAGI.

Only a few counts were recorded for this clone. This chain links TRBV10-3 with TRBJ2-1; 7 positions agree with TRBD2. Germline V gene sequence: CDR1 ENHRY, CDR2 SYGVKD. This CDR3 region has 14 residues. Germline trimming cut 10 bases from V and 2 bases from J; bases unmatched to any gene: 8. In nucleotides, the CDR3 is TGTGCCACCTCTAGCGGAGGCACCTACAATGAGCAGTTCTTC. Its protein is CATSSGGTYNEQFF.

The rearrangement links TRBV7-2 to TRBJ1-1; perhaps TRBD1 as D (6 bases). Trimming removed 4 bases at V and 7 bases at J, with 16 bases between. Germline CDR1 reads SGHTA; CDR2 reads FQGNSA. This CDR3 spans 14 amino acids. The DNA for the CDR3 is TGTGCCAGCAGCTCCCGGACAGCAACCTTTGAAGCTTTCTTT. Protein product: CASSSRTATFEAFF. Together with reference TRBV7-2 and TRBJ1-1, the CDR3 gives the full variable domain: GAGVSQSPSNKVTEKGKDVELRCDPISGHTALYWYRQSLGQGLEFLIYFQGNSAPDKSGLPSDRFSAERTGGSVSTLTIQRTQQEDSAVYLCASSSRTATFEAFFGQGTRLTVV.

The sample holds a few counts of this clone. The chain links TRBV6-5 to TRBJ1-1; 11 positions match TRBD1. The CDR3 totals 16 residues. Germline V CDR1 and CDR2: MNHEY, SVGAGI. V lost 0 bases to trimming and J lost 5 bases; unmatched junction nucleotides: 5. CDR3 DNA: TGTGCCAGCAGTTACTCTTGGGACAGGGGGAGTACTGAAGCTTTCTTT. Translating gives CASSYSWDRGSTEAFF.

The chain is built from TRBV5-1 and TRBJ2-5; TRBD2 might be the D (6 bases). Germline CDR1 is SGHRS and CDR2 is YFSETQ. V lost 0 bases and J lost 3, with 12 bases in between. The CDR3 runs to 15 residues. The CDR3, as DNA: TGCGCCAGCAGCTTGGAGCTTGGGGGGAAAGAGACCCAGTACTTC. Translated, it gives CASSLELGGKETQYF.

This chain joins TRBV7-2 and TRBJ2-7, with TRBD2 matching over 9 bases. CDR1 and CDR2 from the germline V gene are SGHTA and FQGNSA. The CDR3 loop spans 16 amino acids. V lost 4 bases and J lost 2; bases outside the gene matches: 9. The CDR3 sequence is CASSSTPGLAAYEQYF. For the CDR3, the DNA is TGTGCCAGCAGCTCCACACCGGGACTAGCCGCCTACGAGCAGTACTTC.

CDR3 DNA sequence: TGTGCCAGCACCGTGGGGGCGGATATCGGCAATCAGCCCCAGCATTTT. It yields the protein CASTVGADIGNQPQHF. This chain links TRBV2 with TRBJ1-5, with D possibly being TRBD1 (6 bases). This CDR3 has 16 residues. The V end lost 7 bases, the J end lost 2 bases, and 18 bases lay between the germline ends. The germline CDR1 and CDR2 sequences are SNHLY and FYNNEI.

The V gene is TRBV5-8, the J gene TRBJ2-2; 8 bases fit TRBD2. Germline CDR1 reads SGHTS; CDR2 reads YDEGEE. This CDR3 contains 16 residues. The trim removed 0 bases at V and 2 bases at J, leaving 3 bases unmatched. Here the CDR3 DNA reads TGTGCCAGCAGCTTGGTACTAGCGGCCAACACCGGGGAGCTGTTTTTT. It specifies CASSLVLAANTGELFF.

The gene calls are TRBV5-1 and TRBJ2-5, with TRBD2 matching 14 bases. Looked up from germline, CDR1 is SGHRS and CDR2 is YFSETQ. V lost 6 bases, J lost 5 bases, and 9 bases stayed unmatched. The CDR3 has 16 amino acids. The CDR3 DNA is TGCGCCAGCAAACCTCAGACTAGCGGGAGGGGGGAGACCCAGTACTTC. The encoded protein is CASKPQTSGRGETQYF.

This chain connects TRBV27 to TRBJ1-1; D is uncertain. V lost 4 bases and J lost 0, with 12 bases in between. This CDR3 spans 15 amino acids. Germline loops: CDR1 MNHEY, CDR2 SMNVEV (reference sequence). The CDR3: CASSSHLNMNTEAFF. CDR3 DNA: TGTGCCAGCAGTTCCCATCTTAACATGAACACTGAAGCTTTCTTT.

This chain connects TRBV2 to TRBJ1-2, with D unresolved. Trimming cost V 5 bases and J 2 bases, with 9 bases left between them. The CDR3 is made up of 13 amino acids. Germline CDR1 is SNHLY and CDR2 is FYNNEI. DNA of the CDR3: TGTGCCAGCAGTAGGGAACAGAACTATGGCTACACCTTC. It translates to CASSREQNYGYTF.

The genes are TRBV5-6 and TRBJ2-1; D possibly corresponds to TRBD1 (5 bases). Germline V gene sequence: CDR1 SGHDT, CDR2 YYEEEE. This CDR3 is built from 12 residues. Deletions cut 3 bases from V and 10 bases from J, with 11 bases between. The CDR3 region is CASSSRVSEQFF. The DNA of the CDR3 is TGTGCCAGCAGCTCCAGGGTCTCCGAGCAGTTCTTC.

CDR3 DNA sequence: TGTGCCAGCAGCTTAGCGGGAAAGGACAGGGGGCTCGTTTCGGAGACCCAGTACTTC. It translates to CASSLAGKDRGLVSETQYF. The V gene is TRBV7-2, the J gene TRBJ2-5, with 11 bases identical to TRBD1. V trimming: 0 bases; J trimming: 5 bases; junction bases outside the gene matches: 14. There are 19 residues in the CDR3. Germline CDR1 is SGHTA and CDR2 is FQGNSA. The full variable domain, with the rest looked up from reference TRBV7-2 and TRBJ2-5, is GAGVSQSPSNKVTEKGKDVELRCDPISGHTALYWYRQSLGQGLEFLIYFQGNSAPDKSGLPSDRFSAERTGGSVSTLTIQRTQQEDSAVYLCASSLAGKDRGLVSETQYFGPGTRLLVL.

This chain links TRBV30 with TRBJ1-1; no firm D call. V was cut by 1 base and J by 6 bases, with 15 bases left in between. This CDR3 has 14 residues. Germline CDR1 is GTSNPN and CDR2 is SVGIG (reference sequence). CDR3 nucleotides: TGTGCCTGGAGTGCCCCAGGAGGGTGGCCTGAAGCTTTCTTT. Translation: CAWSAPGGWPEAFF. The full variable domain, in which reference TRBV30 and TRBJ1-1 provide the parts outside the CDR3, is SQTIHQWPATLVQPVGSPLSLECTVEGTSNPNLYWYRQAAGRGLQLLFYSVGIGQISSEVPQNLSASRPQDRQFILSSKKLLLSDSGFYLCAWSAPGGWPEAFFGQGTRLTVV.

Turning to this clone: The sample holds other DNA sequences that translate to the same CDR3. V usage is TRBV28 and J usage is TRBJ1-5; D not certain. The germline V gene has CDR1 MDHEN and CDR2 SYDVKM. The CDR3 is 14 residues long. V gave up 2 bases and J gave up 0 bases, with 5 bases separating them. The CDR3 reads CASSLVVSNQPQHF. The CDR3 DNA sequence: TGTGCCAGCAGTTTAGTCGTTAGCAATCAGCCCCAGCATTTT.

This clone showed up just a few times. The chain carries TRBV5-4 and TRBJ2-1, with TRBD2 matching 8 bases. J gave up 5 bases and V 0 bases, and 10 bases lay outside the gene matches. This CDR3 has 17 amino acids. Germline CDR1 SGHNT, CDR2 YYREEE (reference sequence). In DNA, the CDR3 is TGTGCCAGCAGCTTGGCGGGGGGGACTATATCCCACAATGAGCAGTTCTTC. Encoded protein: CASSLAGGTISHNEQFF.

V is TRBV15 and J is TRBJ2-5; TRBD1 aligns across 7 bases. V dropped 9 bases and J dropped 5; count of bases not matched to a gene: 9. The germline gives CDR1 LNHNV, CDR2 YYDKDF (reference sequence). This CDR3 region has 13 residues. CDR3 sequence (DNA): TGTGCCACGGGAAACGAACAGGGGGAGACCCAGTACTTC. It encodes CATGNEQGETQYF. Looking up the rest from reference TRBV15 and TRBJ2-5 gives the full variable domain: DAMVIQNPRYQVTQFGKPVTLSCSQTLNHNVMYWYQQKSSQAPKLLFHYYDKDFNNEADTPDNFQSRRPNTSFCFLDIRSPGLGDTAMYLCATGNEQGETQYFGPGTRLLVL.